Described below is a single T cell receptor (beta chain) sequence and its context. Its cognate antigen has yet to be identified. Base qualities were left out, and no much larger clone turns up one base away. These data belong to a study of control samples from healthy donors and cancer patients (TCRdb year 2020). From its cysteine to its phenylalanine, the CDR3 spans 15 amino acids. Only CDR3 DNA is held: 45 bases, read in frame from base 1. CDR1 and CDR2 (SGHNT, YYREEE) derive from the germline V gene (reference sequence). The junction shows trimming of 2 bases on V and 7 bases on J, plus 13 bases between the germline ends. Libraries were made using the immunoSEQ multiplex PCR assay. The clones in this table, taken by TCRdb from immuneACCESS, are in-frame only. Not every clone is retained; where verified, under half of the shortfall comes from an unresolved V gene, and the cause of the rest is unknown. This sample lists under 150,000 clones; approximately 93% were detected once. The ten largest clones represent roughly 2.6% of the sample.

The specimen sequenced was blood. The TCR sequence derives from a man aged 30-40 years in good health. The chain is encoded by TRBV5-4 joined to TRBJ1-6, with the D gene too uncertain to name. Read as DNA, the sequence is TGTGCCAGCAGCTTAGGCTCTACCGCCAATTCACCCCTCCACTTT. Its protein product is CASSLGSTANSPLHF.